The entry below gives a single TCR beta chain sequence along with its context. The antigen is not known. Trimming shortened V by 1 base and J by 7 bases, and 11 bases separated the two germline ends. Germline-derived CDR1 and CDR2 are SGHNT and YENEEA. The CDR3 loop spans 14 amino acids. The PCR contained 60 Vbeta and 13 Jbeta primers. How the authors handled the data: Counted up in a later analysis, unique TCR beta chains came to approximately 77 million, with around 12 million shared. The repertoire was sequenced with immunoSEQ multiplex PCR; TCRdb's copy has only in-frame clones and lacks some. V, J and clone size are those of that table, while D and trimming were read from the DNA. The sample lists about 93,000 clones, 82% occurring once. The sample originates from a study of cytomegalovirus exposure and HLA in healthy donors. Broader study findings: An ancestry cluster, one associated with Asian ancestry, reportedly showed fewer N-insertions than the roughly 670-donor mean in a later analysis. According to reports, the classifier identified cytomegalovirus status with high specificity and sensitivity. What a later analysis showed was that several of the most significant clusters appeared linked to common viral pathogens.

The chain has TRBV11-3 and TRBJ1-5; D ambiguous. The material sequenced was PBMCs. The origin of this receptor is a man in his forties or fifties in good health and CMV-seronegative. This chain's CDR3 is CASSLVPPGQPQHF. The CDR3 nucleotides are TGTGCCAGCAGCTTAGTTCCCCCCGGGCAGCCCCAGCATTTT.